The text below deals with one T cell receptor (beta chain). Antigen: not known. The data derive from a study of blood T cells in healthy people across ages. In the study overall: There was about one barcoded beta molecule captured by template switching per two T cells. General study results and limits: Both higher diversity and more naive CD4+ cells marked long-lived donors when set against aged donors. TCR beta diversity per million T cells fell roughly linearly with age.

Germline loops: CDR1 LGHDT, CDR2 YNNKEL (reference sequence). V lost 5 bases and J lost 0, with 11 bases in between. The CDR3 is 15 amino acids. Primers used in a second PCR of roughly 7 to 11 cycles were a sample-barcoded 5' primer and a J-beta primer mix. TCRdb analysed the 5' RACE reads with MiXCR anew, one entry per CDR3 protein. The data hold under 800,000 distinct CDR3 sequences, with 21% observed a single time. Input material: blood. The sequence was obtained from a man in his sixties or seventies in good health. The rearrangement joins TRBV3-1 to TRBJ1-3; D possibly corresponds to TRBD1 (5 bases). In DNA form, the CDR3 reads TGTGCCAGCAGCGACGGGGACTTCTCTGGAAACACCATATATTTT. As protein: CASSDGDFSGNTIYF.